This passage covers 19 T cell receptor beta chains from one sample sequenced in a study of identifying expanded T cells in peripheral blood. The data were produced by immunoSEQ multiplex PCR, yet TCRdb's version contains in-frame clones alone and is incomplete. The data contain tens of thousands of clones, 88% of them seen just once; the ten biggest clones take up around 19%. The sequenced sample was blood. These receptors were taken from a person between 18 and 70 years old in good health.

The chain links TRBV21-1 to TRBJ1-5. TRBV21-1 is flagged as a pseudogene. CDR3 length: 14 amino acids. CDR3 nucleotides: TGTGCCAGCAGCAAAGATCCGGTACGACAGCCCCAGCATTTT. Amino acids: CASSKDPVRQPQHF.

The V gene is TRBV18, the J gene TRBJ1-1, with D unclear. The CDR3 has 15 amino acids. Germline V gives CDR1 KGHSH, CDR2 LQKENI. V lost 2 bases and J lost 1, with 11 bases in between. The CDR3 nucleotides read TGTGCCAGCTCACCAAGCAGTGCAGGGAACACTGAAGCTTTCTTT. Protein: CASSPSSAGNTEAFF.

This chain connects TRBV19 to TRBJ2-7; TRBD2 aligns across 8 bases. The V gene end was trimmed by 3 bases and the J gene end by 4 bases; junction bases not matched to a gene: 5. The CDR3 sequence is 14 residues long. Germline loops: CDR1 LNHDA, CDR2 SQIVND (reference sequence). The CDR3 spells CASSILGGAYEQYF. The CDR3 nucleotides read TGTGCCAGTAGTATCCTCGGGGGGGCGTACGAGCAGTACTTC.

The rearrangement links TRBV18 to TRBJ2-5, with 10 bases fitting TRBD1. This CDR3 has 16 amino acids. Germline-derived CDR1 and CDR2 are KGHSH and LQKENI. The trim removed 3 bases at V and 4 bases at J, leaving 8 bases unmatched. CDR3 DNA sequence: TGTGCCAGCTCACCCCAACCGGGACAGGGGAGAGAGACCCAGTACTTC. Amino acids: CASSPQPGQGRETQYF.

This rearrangement joins TRBV4-3 to TRBJ2-7, with unresolved D. CDR3 length: 15 residues. V lost 0 bases and J lost 2, with 11 bases in between. Germline CDR1 is LGHNA and CDR2 is YSLEER. CDR3 coding DNA: TGCGCCAGCAGCCAAGATCGAAGGGTAACCTACGAGCAGTACTTC. Translation: CASSQDRRVTYEQYF.

CDR3 DNA sequence: TGTGCCAGCAGCTTAGTACAGGTTGAAGCTTTCTTT. Protein sequence: CASSLVQVEAFF. The rearrangement links TRBV7-9 to TRBJ1-1, with a tentative D call TRBD1 (5 bases). The germline gives CDR1 SEHNR, CDR2 FQNEAQ (reference sequence). The V end was cut by 1 base, the J end by 7 bases, with 7 bases between. This CDR3 region has 12 residues.

The chain carries TRBV4-3 and TRBJ1-1, with D hard to call. V lost 4 bases, J lost 8 bases, and 17 bases lay in between. Looked up from germline, CDR1 is LGHNA and CDR2 is YSLEER. This CDR3 has 14 residues. The CDR3 region has the DNA TGCGCCAGCAGCCTCCAAATAACCATTAAGGAAGCTTTCTTT. Its protein is CASSLQITIKEAFF.

This clone was counted between two and nine times. The chain is built from TRBV7-2 and TRBJ1-5, with TRBD1 as a possible D gene (6 bases). This CDR3 spans 16 amino acids. Per the germline V gene, CDR1 is SGHTA and CDR2 is FQGNSA. The V and J ends lost 5 bases and 1 base respectively, with 15 bases between them. The CDR3 nucleotides are TGTGCCAGCAGCGCATCACAGGGCGGGAGCAATCAGCCCCAGCATTTT. Translation: CASSASQGGSNQPQHF.

The rearrangement uses TRBV6-5 and TRBJ2-5; D gene ambiguous. With 6 bases removed from V and 1 base from J, the gap between germline ends came to 9 bases. The CDR3 spans 13 residues. Germline CDR1 and CDR2: MNHEY and SVGAGI. The DNA of the CDR3 is TGTGCCAGCAGCCCCGGGTCCCAAGAGACCCAGTACTTC. This sequence encodes CASSPGSQETQYF.

The chain has TRBV28 and TRBJ2-2; the D gene is possibly TRBD1 (5 bases). CDR3 length: 15 residues. Trimming stripped 6 bases from V and 2 bases from J, with 13 bases between. Per germline, CDR1 MDHEN and CDR2 SYDVKM. CDR3 sequence (DNA): TGTGCCAGCAGCTCAATGGACACCAACACCGGGGAGCTGTTTTTT. Its protein is CASSSMDTNTGELFF.

The genes are TRBV6-4 and TRBJ1-2, with D perhaps TRBD1 (5 bases). The V and J ends lost 0 bases and 6 bases respectively, with 14 bases between them. The length of the CDR3 is 15 residues. Germline lookup yields CDR1 MRHNA and CDR2 SNTAGT. The CDR3 coding sequence is TGTGCCAGCAGTGACTCGGGGTCAGGGTATAATGGCTACACCTTC. Amino acid sequence: CASSDSGSGYNGYTF.

A single count supports this clone. The V gene is TRBV5-6, the J gene TRBJ1-2; D might be TRBD1 (5 bases). V shed 2 bases and J shed 4 bases, with 21 bases lying between them. This CDR3 has 17 residues. CDR1 is SGHDT, CDR2 YYEEEE, per germline. CDR3: CASSFFMAGDLSYGYTF. The CDR3 coding sequence is TGTGCCAGCAGCTTTTTTATGGCGGGGGACTTGAGCTATGGCTACACCTTC.

The genes are TRBV29-1 and TRBJ1-2; 7 bases agree with TRBD1. The junction had 9 bases not matched to a gene; V was cut back by 3 bases and J by 8 bases. Germline V gene data show CDR1 as SQVTM and CDR2 as ANQGSEA. CDR3 length: 13 residues. CDR3 coding DNA: TGCAGCGTTGATCCCGGGACAGCCAAGGGCTACACCTTC. Translated, it gives CSVDPGTAKGYTF.

This chain uses TRBV9 with TRBJ2-7, with TRBD2 matching over 7 bases. CDR3 length equals 15 residues. Germline V gene sequence: CDR1 SGDLS, CDR2 YYNGEE. The junction had 8 bases not matched to a gene; V was cut back by 2 bases and J by 3 bases. This chain's CDR3 is CASSVQPGGHYEQYF. The CDR3 nucleotides read TGTGCCAGCAGCGTGCAGCCGGGAGGTCACTACGAGCAGTACTTC.

The chain combines TRBV7-9 with TRBJ2-1, with 12 bases identical to TRBD2. The CDR3 has 19 residues. The germline V gene encodes CDR1 SEHNR and CDR2 FQNEAQ (reference sequence). V was pared by 3 bases and J by 0 bases, with 9 bases of the junction left unmatched. CDR3 bases: TGTGCCAGCAGCTTTCCGACTAGCGGGGGACCCTCCTCCTACAATGAGCAGTTCTTC. Its translation: CASSFPTSGGPSSYNEQFF.

The chain has TRBV7-9 and TRBJ1-4, with 8 nucleotides matching TRBD1. The ends lost 2 bases at V and 7 bases at J; junction bases unmatched: 0. The CDR3 consists of 13 residues. Germline V gene data show CDR1 as SEHNR and CDR2 as FQNEAQ (reference sequence). The CDR3 sequence: CASSLQGAEKLFF. CDR3 bases: TGTGCCAGCAGCTTACAGGGGGCTGAAAAACTGTTTTTT. Looking up the rest from reference TRBV7-9 and TRBJ1-4 gives the full variable domain: DTGVSQNPRHKITKRGQNVTFRCDPISEHNRLYWYRQTLGQGPEFLTYFQNEAQLEKSRLLSDRFSAERPKGSFSTLEIQRTEQGDSAMYLCASSLQGAEKLFFGSGTQLSVL.

The chain is built from TRBV5-4 and TRBJ2-5; tentatively, D is TRBD1 or TRBD2 (6 bases each). The V gene's germline CDR1 is SGHNT and CDR2 YYREEE (reference sequence). The CDR3 contains 14 residues. With 4 bases removed from V and 4 bases from J, the gap between germline ends came to 14 bases. CDR3 DNA sequence: TGTGCCAGCAGCGCGGGACAACGGGCAGAGACCCAGTACTTC. Amino acids: CASSAGQRAETQYF. Using reference TRBV5-4 and TRBJ2-5 for the parts outside the CDR3, the full variable domain is ETGVTQSPTHLIKTRGQQVTLRCSSQSGHNTVSWYQQALGQGPQFIFQYYREEENGRGNFPPRFSGLQFPNYSSELNVNALELDDSALYLCASSAGQRAETQYFGPGTRLLVL.

The chain recombines TRBV2 with TRBJ1-2; maybe TRBD1 (6 bases). V gave up 0 bases and J gave up 2 bases, with 10 bases separating them. This CDR3 is 15 amino acids long. CDR1 is SNHLY and CDR2 is FYNNEI in the germline V gene. The CDR3 sequence is CASSEAWQGNYGYTF. The CDR3 DNA reads as TGTGCCAGCAGTGAAGCGTGGCAGGGGAACTATGGCTACACCTTC.

The rearrangement links TRBV21-1 to TRBJ2-7. TRBV21-1 is a pseudogene locus. The CDR3 spans 13 residues. The CDR3 coding sequence is TGTGCCAGCAGCCCAGACCGGACCTACGAGCAGTACTTC. As protein: CASSPDRTYEQYF.